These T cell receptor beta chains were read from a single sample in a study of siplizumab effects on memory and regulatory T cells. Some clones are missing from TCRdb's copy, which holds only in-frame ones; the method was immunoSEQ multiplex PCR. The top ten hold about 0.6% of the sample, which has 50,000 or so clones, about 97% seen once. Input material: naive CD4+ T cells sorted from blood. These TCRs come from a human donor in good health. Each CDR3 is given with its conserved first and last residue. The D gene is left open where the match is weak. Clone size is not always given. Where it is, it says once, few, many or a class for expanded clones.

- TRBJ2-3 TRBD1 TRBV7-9 TGTGCCAGCAGCTCCACGGGACAGGGCCCAGATACGCAGTATTTT CASSSTGQGPDTQYF
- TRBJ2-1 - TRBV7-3 TGTGCCAGCAGCTTAACCTTAACGTCTGAGCAGTTCTTC CASSLTLTSEQFF
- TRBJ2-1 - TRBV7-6 TGTGCCAGCAGCTTCGCGGCGGGACTCGACCTGAATGAGCAGTTCTTC CASSFAAGLDLNEQFF
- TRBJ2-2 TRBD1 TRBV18 TGTGCCAGCTCACCACCGTCGGGACAGGGGAAACCCGGGGAGCTGTTTTTT CASSPPSGQGKPGELFF
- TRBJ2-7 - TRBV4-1 TGCGCCAGCACTCGGGGGACGGGCCTAACCTACGAGCAGTACTTC CASTRGTGLTYEQYF
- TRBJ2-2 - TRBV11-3 TGTGCCAGCAGCTTGGAGGGGGGCGGACACACCGGGGAGCTGTTTTTT CASSLEGGGHTGELFF
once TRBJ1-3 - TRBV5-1 TGCGCCAGCAGCCCGGACCTCTCTGGAAACACCATATATTTT CASSPDLSGNTIYF
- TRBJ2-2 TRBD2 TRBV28 TGTGCCAGCAGTTTAGCGGGAGCGGTCGGGGAGCTGTTTTTT CASSLAGAVGELFF
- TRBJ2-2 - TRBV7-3 TGTGCCAGCAGCTTAGGTATACGCGGGGAGCTGTTTTTT CASSLGIRGELFF
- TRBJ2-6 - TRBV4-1 TGCGCCAGCAGCCAGGTACTTAGGGACTCTGGGGCCAACGTCCTGACTTTC CASSQVLRDSGANVLTF
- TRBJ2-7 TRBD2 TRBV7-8 TGTGCCAGCAGCTTGGCAGGGACTAGCGACCGTAAAACCTACGAGCAGTACTTC CASSLAGTSDRKTYEQYF
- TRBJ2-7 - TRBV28 TGTGCCAGCAGTCTATCCCCCTCCTACGAGCAGTACTTC CASSLSPSYEQYF
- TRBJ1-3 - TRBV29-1 TGCAGCGTTGAGGGGGGACCTGGAAACACCATATATTTT CSVEGGPGNTIYF
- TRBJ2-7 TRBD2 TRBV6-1 TGTGCCAGCAGTGACAGCGGGACTTTTCGTGAGCAGTACTTC CASSDSGTFREQYF
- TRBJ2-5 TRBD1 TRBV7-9 TGTGCCAGCAGCCTCGGGACAGGGGTACGAGAGACCCAGTACTTC CASSLGTGVRETQYF
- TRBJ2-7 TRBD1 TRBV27 TGTGCCAGCAGGGGGGACAGGGCCTACGAGCAGTACTTC CASRGDRAYEQYF
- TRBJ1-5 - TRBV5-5 TGTGCCAGCAGCTCACGTTCCCCGCAGGATAGCAATCAGCCCCAGCATTTT CASSSRSPQDSNQPQHF
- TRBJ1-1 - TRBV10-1 TGCGCCACCCAGGGATTTTGGAACACTGAAGCTTTCTTT CATQGFWNTEAFF
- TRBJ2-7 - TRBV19 TGTGCCAGTAGTATAGGAGGGGGTTACTACGAGCAGTACTTC CASSIGGGYYEQYF
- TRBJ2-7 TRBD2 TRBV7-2 TGTGCCAGCAGCTTAAGGGGTAGCGGGAGCTACGAGCAGTACTTC CASSLRGSGSYEQYF
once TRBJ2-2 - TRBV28 TGTGCCAGCAGGCCTCCAGGGGCCGGGGAGCTGTTTTTT CASRPPGAGELFF
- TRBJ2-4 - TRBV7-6 TGTGCCAGCAGCTTAGGTGGGGGAGGCGGCATTCAGTACTTC CASSLGGGGGIQYF
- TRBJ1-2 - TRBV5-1 TGCGCCAGCAGCCGTGGGAGGGATAATGGCTACACCTTC CASSRGRDNGYTF
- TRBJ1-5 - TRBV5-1 TGCGCCAGCAGCTTAGTCAGGGGACAGCCCCAGCATTTT CASSLVRGQPQHF
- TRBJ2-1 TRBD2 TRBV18 TGTGCCAGCTCCCAGCTCCTCGGCGGGAGGGGCGACAATGAGCAGTTCTTC CASSQLLGGRGDNEQFF
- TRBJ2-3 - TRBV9 TGTGCCAGCAGCCGTAACTCATACACAGATACGCAGTATTTT CASSRNSYTDTQYF
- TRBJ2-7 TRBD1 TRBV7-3 TGTGCCAGCAGCTTCCAGGGACAGGGGGTCTACGAGCAGTACTTC CASSFQGQGVYEQYF
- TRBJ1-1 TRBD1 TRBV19 TGTGCCAGTACAAGGACAGGGATAGGGGGAACTGAAGCTTTCTTT CASTRTGIGGTEAFF
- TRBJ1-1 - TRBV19 TGTGCCAGTAGTATACAGGGCAGGAACACTGAAGCTTTCTTT CASSIQGRNTEAFF
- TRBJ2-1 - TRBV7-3 TGTGCCAGCAGCCCAAGCGCAGGGAGCTCCTACAATGAGCAGTTCTTC CASSPSAGSSYNEQFF
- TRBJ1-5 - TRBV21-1 TGTGCCAGCAGCAAAGCATCCCAGCCCCAGCATTTT CASSKASQPQHF
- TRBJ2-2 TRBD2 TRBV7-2 TGTGCCAGCAGCTTAGAAGGTCGACTAGCAGGCGGGGAGCTGTTTTTT CASSLEGRLAGGELFF
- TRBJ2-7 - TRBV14 TGTGCCAGCAGCCAAGTTCAGGGTGGTAAGCAGTACTTC CASSQVQGGKQYF
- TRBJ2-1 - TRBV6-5 TGTGCCAGCAGTTACTCGGGGGGTGAGCAGTTCTTC CASSYSGGEQFF
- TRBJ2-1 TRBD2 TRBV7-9 TGTGCCAGCAGCTTCTCCGGGACTAGCGGGAGGGCCAATGAGCAGTTCTTC CASSFSGTSGRANEQFF
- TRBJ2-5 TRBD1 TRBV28 TGTGCCAGCAGTTTTACAGGGGGCCAAGAGACCCAGTACTTC CASSFTGGQETQYF
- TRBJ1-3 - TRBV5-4 TGTGCCAGCAGCTTGAACAGTGGCATAGGGTCCATATATTTT CASSLNSGIGSIYF
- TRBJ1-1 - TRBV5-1 TGCGCCAGCAGCTTGGTGGGCAGCTCAAACACTGAAGCTTTCTTT CASSLVGSSNTEAFF
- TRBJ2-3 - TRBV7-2 TGTGCCAGCACCACGGGACTTATCACAGATACGCAGTATTTT CASTTGLITDTQYF
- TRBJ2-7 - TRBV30 TGTGCCTGGGCCAGGGGAACCTCCTACGAGCAGTACTTC CAWARGTSYEQYF
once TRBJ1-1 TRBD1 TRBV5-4 TGTGCCAGCAGCTTGGTCCCAGGGGGCGTAAGCACTGAAGCTTTCTTT CASSLVPGGVSTEAFF
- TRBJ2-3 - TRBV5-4 TGTGCCAGCAGACTTCAGAACACCAGGGGAGGGGATACGCAGTATTTT CASRLQNTRGGDTQYF
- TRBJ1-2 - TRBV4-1 TGCGCCAGCAGCCAAGATCGGACACTAACGAACTATGGCTACACCTTC CASSQDRTLTNYGYTF